A single sample is the source of the 10 T cell receptor beta chains below, sequenced in a study of tumor-infiltrating lymphocytes in primary liver carcinoma (dated by TCRdb to the late 2010s). The sample was run on an Illumina HiSeq 2500. Using a constant-region primer and ProtoScript II reverse transcriptase, TCRbeta-specific cDNA was reverse-transcribed from around 520 ng total RNA. TCRbeta libraries were built with three nested multiplex PCR rounds, a slightly modified ARM-PCR procedure. Multiplex TRBV1-TRBV30 forward primers and a Cbeta reverse primer were used in the first two PCR rounds, each of which was run for 10 cycles. The public reads were quality trimmed at Q25 with fastp and then assembled into clones with MiXCR by TCRdb, keeping productive beta chains. Each record represents a unique CDR3 protein, reported with the most common genes and DNA among its rows. The sample data list over 35,000 distinct CDR3 sequences, and over 70% of these were observed just once. About 18% of the sample comes from the top ten.

Without any cell sorting, total RNA and DNA were extracted together from about 20-30 mg of bulk tissue using the AllPrep DNA/RNA mini kit. Input material: liver tumor tissue from sampling region 2. The meaning of the sample's cell subset or site label: tumor region T2, inferior pole. The receptors stem from a middle-aged man with primary liver carcinoma and hepatitis B virus infection.

In the case of this clonotype: Compared with germline, one end of the junction differs, possibly owing to a read error. The chain is built from TRBV10-2 and TRBJ2-7; 7 bases line up with TRBD2. Germline V gives CDR1 WSHSY, CDR2 SAAADI. The CDR3 runs 12 residues. CDR3 sequence: CVSSHTSVEMYF. As DNA, the CDR3 is TGCGTCAGCAGCCACACTAGCGTTGAGATGTACTTC.

The J gene is TRBJ2-7, the V gene TRBV29-1; TRBD1 matches 9 bases. This CDR3 has 12 amino acids. Germline assignment: CDR1 SQVTM and CDR2 ANQGSEA. Written as DNA, the CDR3 is TGCAGGGTTTCGGGACAGGGAGATGTGCAGTACTTC. Encoded protein: CRVSGQGDVQYF.

A note on this clonotype: A read error is likely, as this CDR3 ends without the conserved phenylalanine or tryptophan. The J gene is TRBJ2-3, the V gene TRBV14; D uncertain. The closer fit of TRBJ1-5 to the DNA end suggests the J call may be wrong. The CDR3 totals 16 residues. Germline CDR1 is SGHDN and CDR2 is FVKESK. The DNA for the CDR3 is TGTGCCAGCAGCCAAGATTCAGGACTCAACACAAATACGCAGCATCTT. Its translation: CASSQDSGLNTNTQHL.

Note on this clonotype: Because the CDR3 is missing its conserved closing phenylalanine or tryptophan, this is likely a read error. The rearrangement links TRBV5-5 to TRBJ1-5; weak D call: TRBD1 (6 bases). The CDR3 length is 15 residues. The germline CDR1 and CDR2 sequences are SGHKS and YYEKEE (reference sequence). V lost 4 bases and J lost 11, with 22 bases in between. The CDR3 spells CASSQIPGDNRSQHL. As DNA, the CDR3 is TGTGCCAGCAGCCAAATACCGGGGGACAATCGGTCCCAGCATCTT.

The rearrangement joins TRBV6-6 to TRBJ2-7; perhaps D is TRBD1 or TRBD2 (5 bases each). V was pared by 7 bases and J by 5 bases, with 18 bases between. Germline CDR1 reads MNHNY; CDR2 reads SVGAGI (reference sequence). This CDR3 comprises 14 residues. The DNA for the CDR3 is TGTGCCAGCAAGCTGGGACCAGCAGGAGACGAGCAGTACTTC. It encodes CASKLGPAGDEQYF.

The chain uses TRBV5-1 and TRBJ2-1; TRBD1 matches 9 bases. The CDR3 length is 13 residues. V lost 1 base and J lost 15; bases outside the gene matches: 8. Germline CDR1 SGHRS, CDR2 YFSETQ. In DNA form, the CDR3 reads TGCGCCAGCAGCTTGACAGGGGGCAATGAACGGTTCTTC. Protein product: CASSLTGGNERFF.

In the case of this clonotype: Given the absence of the conserved phenylalanine or tryptophan at the CDR3 end, a read error is likely. The limits of the CDR3 on the DNA are not certain, so only TCRdb's listed CDR3 is given. The chain joins TRBV5-4 to TRBJ2-1. The CDR3 region is 13 residues in length, termini included. CDR1 and CDR2 from the germline V gene are SGHNT and YYREEE (reference sequence). The CDR3 protein is CASSTPLIGEQLI.

This chain links TRBV14 with TRBJ2-7; tentative D call: TRBD2 (5 bases). The CDR3 runs to 14 residues. Looked up from germline, CDR1 is SGHDN and CDR2 is FVKESK. V lost 5 bases, J lost 3 bases, and 14 bases lay in between. CDR3 sequence reads: CASSAVGGSYEQYF. In DNA form, the CDR3 reads TGTGCCAGCAGCGCGGTAGGAGGAAGCTACGAGCAGTACTTC.

This clonotype has at least ten counts. This sequence joins TRBV7-9 and TRBJ2-7; 9 bases are shared with TRBD1. The V and J ends lost 4 bases and 13 bases, in that order; junction bases with no gene match: 5. This CDR3 contains 11 residues. In germline, CDR1 is SEHNR, CDR2 FQNEAQ (reference sequence). The CDR3 loop is CASSSGTGIYF. The CDR3 nucleotides are TGTGCCAGCAGCTCGGGGACAGGGATTTACTTC.

This clonotype was observed a few times. A much more abundant neighbour one base away suggests this may be a read error. The chain joins TRBV7-9 to TRBJ2-1, with a possible D match to TRBD1 (5 bases). CDR3 length: 13 amino acids. Germline-derived CDR1 and CDR2 are SEHNR and FQNEAQ (reference sequence). As DNA, the CDR3 is TGTACCAGCAGCTTTAGGGGCTACAATGAGCAGTTCTTC. Amino acids: CTSSFRGYNEQFF. Together with reference TRBV7-9 and TRBJ2-1, the CDR3 gives the full variable domain: DTGVSQNPRHKITKRGQNVTFRCDPISEHNRLYWYRQTLGQGPEFLTYFQNEAQLEKSRLLSDRFSAERPKGSFSTLEIQRTEQGDSAMYLCTSSFRGYNEQFFGPGTRLTVL.